The sequence of this T cell receptor (beta chain) was determined in a study of cytomegalovirus exposure and HLA in healthy donors. Study outcomes and limitations: Earlier analysis looked at TCR beta V segments, and most were productive about 87% or about 30% of the time. TRBV6-2, TRBV6-3 and some other V segments were excluded as indistinguishable. The authors listed about 170 TCR beta chains as cytomegalovirus-associated.

The study ran its PCR with 60 Vbeta and 13 Jbeta primers. The data were produced by immunoSEQ multiplex PCR, yet TCRdb's version contains in-frame clones alone and is incomplete. This sample has over 130,000 clones, with approximately 76% found just once. About this clone itself: Its antigen is unidentified.

V trimming: 7 bases; J trimming: 1 base; junction bases outside the gene matches: 10. The CDR3 has 16 amino acids. Germline lookup yields CDR1 MDHEN and CDR2 SYDVKM. Sequencing input: PBMCs. The chain employs TRBV28 and TRBJ2-1, with 7 bases matching TRBD2. This receptor was obtained from a man aged 35 to 55 in good health and CMV-seronegative. CDR3 amino acids: CASTPGGSRSYNEQFF. CDR3 coding DNA: TGTGCCAGCACCCCCGGCGGGAGTCGTTCCTACAATGAGCAGTTCTTC.